This note documents a single T cell receptor beta chain sequence. Its antigen is as yet unknown. Primers for the PCR totalled 60 Vbeta and 13 Jbeta. This table comes from immunoSEQ multiplex PCR, and its TCRdb copy is limited to in-frame clones, with some not included. Of 140,000 to 150,000 clones listed, approximately 80% are singletons. Trimming took off 4 bases at V and 4 bases at J, with 15 bases between the two ends. Germline lookup yields CDR1 SGDLS and CDR2 YYNGEE. The length of the CDR3 is 15 residues. This sample stems from a study of cytomegalovirus exposure and HLA in healthy donors. Overall study results and limits: Clonal expansion, a later analysis showed, was greater in HLA-associated TCR beta chains than in equally common others. A missense DCLRE1C variant was associated with V- and J-gene trimming of TCR beta chains in a later analysis, and an independent cohort replicated the association. Later analysis reportedly placed an Asian-associated ancestry cluster below the roughly 680-donor mean in N-insertions.

The clonotype comes from a female donor in good health and CMV-seronegative. The chain couples TRBV9 to TRBJ1-3; no clear D gene. The specimen sequenced was PBMCs. The CDR3 region is CASSPTPVSGNTIYF. The CDR3 nucleotides are TGTGCCAGCAGCCCAACCCCGGTGTCCGGAAACACCATATATTTT.